These T cell receptor beta chains were read from a single sample in a study of Graves' ophthalmopathy and Graves' hyperthyroidism. Each CDR3 protein is one row after TCRdb ran MiXCR on the multiplex PCR reads. The sample lists some 160,000 distinct CDR3 sequences; 30% to 45% were seen once. The sample comprised peripheral blood. The source of these receptors is a man aged 25-45 years with Graves' ophthalmopathy. Each CDR3 is given with its conserved first and last residue. Each record gives: V gene, D gene, CDR3 protein. A D gene is named only where the DNA matches it firmly.

V: TRBV12-3/TRBV12-4; D: -; CDR3: CASSRLSGETQYF
V: TRBV2; D: TRBD2; CDR3: CASSEASGRAGELFF
V: TRBV24-1; D: -; CDR3: CATSDASLDGELFF
V: TRBV6-1; D: TRBD2; CDR3: CVSKGLAGSFGELFF
V: TRBV7-3; D: TRBD1; CDR3: CASSPTGGSGDDEQYF
V: TRBV12-3/TRBV12-4; D: TRBD1; CDR3: CASSSTGFSFPAVHTF
V: TRBV29-1; D: -; CDR3: CSVYGRAGSYEQYF
V: TRBV12-3/TRBV12-4; D: TRBD1; CDR3: CASSLGTGVLPDNQPQHF
V: TRBV20-1; D: -; CDR3: CSASRLGLYEQYF
V: TRBV6-2/TRBV6-3; D: -; CDR3: CASSYGEVDQETQYF
V: TRBV15; D: -; CDR3: CATSREIGSNEQYF
V: TRBV11-2; D: -; CDR3: CASRPERGRQYF
V: TRBV6-2/TRBV6-3; D: -; CDR3: CASRAHRVGTEAFF
V: TRBV6-2/TRBV6-3; D: TRBD1; CDR3: CASSFPQWTGGLDTEAFF
V: TRBV14; D: -; CDR3: CASSHFGSALPYEQYF
V: TRBV30; D: -; CDR3: CAWSRAVQETQYF
V: TRBV6-5; D: -; CDR3: CASSYTLNLAGAIQYF
V: TRBV28; D: -; CDR3: CASTSPSRYYGYTF
V: TRBV6-1; D: TRBD1; CDR3: CASSESGGGNQPQHF
V: TRBV6-4; D: -; CDR3: CASQPYHSPLHF
V: TRBV7-2; D: -; CDR3: CASSLTTGQDNEQYF
V: TRBV25-1; D: -; CDR3: CASSGVGGETQYF
V: TRBV12-3/TRBV12-4; D: TRBD1; CDR3: CASSPMDRVSQPQHF